This is a list of T cell receptor beta chains from one sample in a study of T cell repertoires in cytomegalovirus infection. No antigen is known for these receptors. TCRdb reanalysed the reads using MiXCR and keeps one entry per CDR3 protein. The table records 400,000 to 600,000 distinct CDR3 sequences, about 44% of them present only once. The sequencing here drew on cultured PBMCs, taken from culture after CMV antigen stimulation. Receptors originate from a human donor in good health (CMV status not recorded). Some clones in this sample may be carry-over from other donors' samples. Both conserved end residues are part of each CDR3. Fields, in order: J gene, CDR3 length, clone size, D gene, V gene, CDR3 protein, CDR3 DNA. D genes are given only for firm matches. Part of the rows lack a size; the others show once, few, many or a class for expanded clones.

>TRBJ2-1|18|-|TRBD2|TRBV7-2
CASSSGLAGGPGGNEQFF
TGTGCCAGCAGCTCGGGACTAGCGGGAGGCCCTGGTGGGAATGAGCAGTTCTTC
>TRBJ1-4|15|-|-|TRBV27
CASSLPDSDNEKLFF
TGTGCCAGCAGTCTCCCGGACAGCGATAATGAAAAACTGTTTTTT
>TRBJ2-2|14|few|-|TRBV12-3/TRBV12-4
CASSARLEAGELFF
TGTGCCAGCAGCGCCCGACTAGAGGCCGGGGAGCTGTTTTTT
>TRBJ1-5|15|few|-|TRBV4-1
CASSQGGGQNQPQHF
TGCGCCAGCAGCCAAGGGGGAGGGCAGAATCAGCCCCAGCATTTT
>TRBJ1-4|18|-|-|TRBV6-1
CASSPLVDSRTTNEKLFF
TGTGCCAGCAGTCCCCTTGTGGATAGCCGAACAACTAATGAAAAACTGTTTTTT
>TRBJ2-7|15|-|-|TRBV24-1
CATSDSDGLSYEQYF
TGTGCCACCAGTGATTCCGACGGGTTGAGCTACGAGCAGTACTTC
>TRBJ2-3|13|-|-|TRBV28
CASSSGARDTQYF
TGTGCCAGCAGCTCAGGGGCTCGAGATACGCAGTATTTT
>TRBJ2-1|14|-|-|TRBV4-1
CASSQVQTYNEQFF
TGCGCCAGCAGCCAAGTCCAGACCTACAATGAGCAGTTCTTC
>TRBJ2-5|16|-|TRBD2|TRBV7-2
CASSVTSGRARETQYF
TGTGCCAGCAGCGTAACTAGCGGGAGGGCCCGTGAGACCCAGTACTTC
>TRBJ1-4|17|few|TRBD1|TRBV7-9
CASSQTLLGQTMGKLFF
TGTGCCAGCAGCCAGACCCTCTTGGGACAGACAATGGGAAAACTGTTTTTT
>TRBJ1-2|14|-|-|TRBV7-2
CASSSGPGVYGYTF
TGTGCCAGCAGCTCGGGCCCGGGTGTGTATGGCTACACCTTC
>TRBJ2-3|15|few|TRBD2|TRBV10-3
CAISGLAGPQDTQYF
TGTGCCATCAGTGGGCTAGCGGGACCTCAGGATACGCAGTATTTT
>TRBJ1-5|13|many|-|TRBV7-2
CASSPGAAQPQHF
TGTGCCAGCAGCCCGGGGGCGGCTCAGCCCCAGCATTTT
>TRBJ1-1|15|-|TRBD1|TRBV7-9
CASSLEGQGGTEAFF
TGTGCCAGCAGCCTGGAGGGCCAGGGGGGCACTGAAGCTTTCTTT